The next 20 T cell receptor beta chains were all read from a single sample in a study of OX40 agonist ivuxolimab in advanced cancers. The library was obtained by the immunoSEQ multiplex PCR assay. TCRdb holds this immuneACCESS table with in-frame rearrangements only. Some clones are missing; in checked studies, unresolved V genes explain under half, and the rest has no known cause. The sample has more than 65,000 clones on record, about 86% of them singletons. Around 2.3% of the sample is taken by the ten largest. The sequenced sample was CD4+ or CD8+ T cells sorted from blood, obtained in a trial of the OX40 agonist ivuxolimab. Receptors were obtained from an adult with an advanced solid tumor such as melanoma, head and neck, liver or kidney cancer.

This chain links TRBV28 with TRBJ2-5; 9 nucleotides line up with TRBD1. The junction had 14 bases not matched to a gene; V was cut back by 5 bases and J by 1 base. Germline CDR1 and CDR2: MDHEN and SYDVKM. The CDR3 spans 18 residues. The CDR3 DNA reads TGTGCCAGCAGTGACTCCCCCCCAACAGGGGGCACCCAAGAGACCCAGTACTTC. Amino acids: CASSDSPPTGGTQETQYF.

This chain connects TRBV28 to TRBJ2-3; D is perhaps TRBD1 (6 bases). Germline CDR1 reads MDHEN; CDR2 reads SYDVKM. With 4 bases removed from V and 1 base from J, the gap between germline ends came to 12 bases. CDR3 length: 15 residues. The CDR3 sequence: CASSSGQLGTDTQYF. CDR3 in DNA: TGTGCCAGCAGTTCCGGACAGCTTGGCACAGATACGCAGTATTTT.

As regards this clone: This sample includes further DNA sequences coding for the same CDR3. CDR3 DNA: TGTGCCAGCAGCTTTGGGAATCAGCCCCAGCATTTT. This encodes CASSFGNQPQHF. The chain combines TRBV7-8 with TRBJ1-5; D remains unclear. The length of the CDR3 is 12 residues. Germline lookup yields CDR1 SGHVS and CDR2 FQNEAQ. The V end was cut by 3 bases, the J end by 4 bases, with 4 bases between.

This chain links TRBV6-1 with TRBJ1-5, with a tentative D call TRBD1 (5 bases). Germline CDR1 reads MNHNS; CDR2 reads SASEGT. With 4 bases removed from V and 4 bases from J, the gap between germline ends came to 14 bases. The CDR3 length is 15 residues. As DNA, the CDR3 is TGTGCCAGCAGTGTGGGGCTCGACCCAAATCAGCCCCAGCATTTT. Protein product: CASSVGLDPNQPQHF.

J is TRBJ1-2 and V is TRBV19; 11 bases align to TRBD1. Germline V lookup: CDR1 LNHDA, CDR2 SQIVND (reference sequence). The CDR3 loop spans 15 amino acids. V dropped 3 bases and J dropped 7; count of bases not matched to a gene: 7. The CDR3 loop reads CASSMRDRGIGGYTF. Here the CDR3 DNA reads TGTGCCAGTAGTATGCGGGACAGGGGGATTGGTGGCTACACCTTC.

The chain has TRBV5-1 and TRBJ1-2; tentatively, D is TRBD1 (6 bases). The CDR3 loop spans 17 amino acids. The germline gives CDR1 SGHRS, CDR2 YFSETQ. Trimming cost V 3 bases and J 0 bases, with 18 bases left between them. This CDR3 is CASSSLDQGGTNYGYTF. In DNA, the CDR3 is TGCGCCAGCAGCTCGTTGGACCAAGGGGGAACTAACTATGGCTACACCTTC.

V gene TRBV9 combines with J gene TRBJ2-7; D uncertain. The germline V gene has CDR1 SGDLS and CDR2 YYNGEE. V was pared by 6 bases and J by 5 bases, with 0 bases between. CDR3 size: 8 residues. The CDR3 spells CASNEQYF. The CDR3 DNA reads TGTGCCAGCAACGAGCAGTACTTC.

As DNA, the CDR3 is TGTGCAAGTCGCTTAGCCAGATTAGCGGGGGGCCAAGAGACCCAGTACTTC. As protein: CASRLARLAGGQETQYF. This chain uses TRBV12-2 with TRBJ2-5; the tabulated D call, TRBD2, remains unverified against the DNA. TRBV12-2 is a known pseudogene. The CDR3 loop spans 17 amino acids.

The chain recombines TRBV7-2 with TRBJ2-5; the D gene is possibly TRBD2 (6 bases). CDR1 is SGHTA, CDR2 FQGNSA, per germline. The CDR3 totals 15 residues. Trimming took 3 bases from V and 4 from J, leaving 15 bases between them. The CDR3 bases are TGTGCCAGCAGCTTCGGAGGGATTCGGCGAGAGACCCAGTACTTC. This encodes CASSFGGIRRETQYF.

The chain links TRBV6-5 to TRBJ1-3, with unresolved D. With 10 bases removed from V and 0 bases from J, the gap between germline ends came to 10 bases. Germline CDR1 MNHEY, CDR2 SVGAGI. The CDR3 has 13 residues. This chain's CDR3 is CATHETSGNTIYF. CDR3 coding DNA: TGTGCCACCCACGAAACCTCTGGAAACACCATATATTTT.

The chain carries TRBV11-3 and TRBJ1-2; no definite D call. Per the germline V gene, CDR1 is SGHNT and CDR2 is YENEEA. The CDR3 loop spans 15 amino acids. V lost 6 bases and J 6 bases, leaving 20 bases between the germline ends. CDR3 loop: CASSPQAAIPHGYTF. CDR3 in DNA: TGTGCCAGCAGTCCCCAGGCGGCAATTCCCCATGGCTACACCTTC.

This clone was picked up many times. The chain is built from TRBV18 and TRBJ1-6, with D possibly TRBD1 on 5 matching bases. CDR1 KGHSH and CDR2 LQKENI come from the germline V gene. The germline V and J ends were trimmed by 2 bases and 0 bases, with 11 bases remaining between them. This CDR3 region has 17 residues. DNA for the CDR3: TGTGCCAGCTCACCAGGGGGGGTCAACTCCTATAATTCACCCCTCCACTTT. It yields the protein CASSPGGVNSYNSPLHF.

Only one count was recorded for this clone. The chain recombines TRBV27 with TRBJ2-3; D is unclear. CDR1 is MNHEY and CDR2 is SMNVEV in the germline V gene (reference sequence). The CDR3 extends over 15 amino acids. Trimming removed 2 bases from V and 0 bases from J, with 9 bases in between. The CDR3 DNA reads TGTGCCAGCAGTTTACGGCCAACTAGCACAGATACGCAGTATTTT. Its translation is CASSLRPTSTDTQYF.

In regard to this clone: A read error may account for a junction end that differs from germline. The chain is built from TRBV9 and TRBJ2-6; no clear D gene. Germline CDR1 SGDLS, CDR2 YYNGEE. This CDR3 contains 18 residues. CDR3 coding DNA: TGTACCAGCAGCGTAGTAGGCAGTCCGACCCCTGGGGCCAACGTCCTGACTTTC. Protein product: CTSSVVGSPTPGANVLTF.

The rearrangement joins TRBV5-1 to TRBJ2-7; D is perhaps TRBD2 (6 bases). This CDR3 comprises 12 residues. Germline V lookup: CDR1 SGHRS, CDR2 YFSETQ. V was pared by 4 bases and J by 6 bases, with 11 bases between. The CDR3 nucleotides read TGCGCCAGCAGCCCGACTAGAGGCGAGCAGTACTTC. This encodes CASSPTRGEQYF.

The J gene is TRBJ2-5, the V gene TRBV7-8; D not resolved. V was trimmed by 1 base and J by 6 bases, leaving 12 bases between them. CDR1 SGHVS and CDR2 FQNEAQ come from the germline V gene. The CDR3 is 14 amino acids. CDR3: CASSLGLRKKTQYF. The CDR3 DNA sequence: TGTGCCAGCAGCTTAGGGCTCCGTAAGAAGACCCAGTACTTC.

CDR3 sequence: CASSLKQGAGNTIYF. The DNA for the CDR3 is TGTGCCAGCAGCTTAAAACAGGGGGCTGGAAACACCATATATTTT. The chain carries TRBV13 and TRBJ1-3; 8 nucleotides line up with TRBD1. V gave up 2 bases and J gave up 2 bases; unmatched junction bases: 2. Germline V gives CDR1 PRHDT, CDR2 FYEKMQ (reference sequence). This CDR3 comprises 15 residues. The whole variable domain, remainder taken from reference TRBV13 and TRBJ1-3, is AAGVIQSPRHLIKEKRETATLKCYPIPRHDTVYWYQQGPGQDPQFLISFYEKMQSDKGSIPDRFSAQQFSDYHSELNMSSLELGDSALYFCASSLKQGAGNTIYFGEGSWLTVV.

The rearrangement joins TRBV5-1 to TRBJ2-5; D gene unclear. CDR1 SGHRS and CDR2 YFSETQ come from the germline V gene. V was cut by 2 bases and J by 5 bases, with 7 bases left in between. This CDR3 region has 12 residues. CDR3 residues: CASSFSQETQYF. The CDR3 bases are TGCGCCAGCAGCTTTTCCCAGGAGACCCAGTACTTC.

The genes are TRBV4-3 and TRBJ1-4; D might be TRBD1 (5 bases). The germline CDR1 and CDR2 sequences are LGHNA and YSLEER. This CDR3 has 15 residues. Trimming stripped 1 base from V and 4 bases from J, with 10 bases between. For the CDR3, the DNA is TGCGCCAGCAGCCAAGGAGGGGCTGTTAATGAAAAACTGTTTTTT. Translation: CASSQGGAVNEKLFF.

V usage is TRBV6-4 and J usage is TRBJ1-2; D not resolved. Germline CDR1 is MRHNA and CDR2 is SNTAGT. The CDR3 sequence is 13 residues long. Trimming left V 8 bases short and J 8 bases short, with 18 bases between. The CDR3: CASSDRPRSGYTF. The CDR3 coding sequence is TGTGCCAGCTCCGACCGGCCCCGGTCGGGCTACACCTTC.